The 26 T cell receptor beta chains given below trace back to one sample, sequenced in a study of cytomegalovirus exposure and HLA in healthy donors. 60 Vbeta and 13 Jbeta primers were used in PCR. Only in-frame clones appear in the TCRdb table, and some are missing; sequencing was by immunoSEQ multiplex PCR. Of about 120,000 clones listed, around 81% were seen once; the top ten hold approximately 1.2%. Sequenced sample: PBMCs. The receptors stem from a female donor in good health and CMV-seronegative.

This clone has only a few counts. V gene TRBV12-5 combines with J gene TRBJ2-1; 12 bases align to TRBD2. The germline gives CDR1 LGHNT, CDR2 FRNRAP. V trimming: 2 bases; J trimming: 8 bases; junction bases outside the gene matches: 10. The CDR3 covers 17 residues. This CDR3 reads CASGLTPTSGRIDEQFF. CDR3 DNA: TGTGCTAGTGGTTTGACCCCGACTAGCGGGAGAATCGATGAGCAGTTCTTC.

The CDR3 DNA follows: TGTGCCAGCAGCCGGACCCCCAGGGAAGAGACCCAGTACTTC. Protein sequence: CASSRTPREETQYF. The chain recombines TRBV7-6 with TRBJ2-5; D possibly corresponds to TRBD1 (5 bases). With 5 bases removed from V and 3 bases from J, the gap between germline ends came to 13 bases. The CDR3 spans 14 residues. The germline CDR1 and CDR2 sequences are SGHVS and FNYEAQ.

The genes are TRBV10-3 and TRBJ1-3; D not certain. V was trimmed by 3 bases and J by 4 bases, leaving 10 bases between them. Germline V lookup: CDR1 ENHRY, CDR2 SYGVKD. This CDR3 has 14 residues. For the CDR3, the DNA is TGTGCCATCAGTGAAGGAGGGAACGGAAACACCATATATTTT. Its translation: CAISEGGNGNTIYF.

This clone showed up just once. This rearrangement joins TRBV5-1 to TRBJ1-4; D may be TRBD1 (5 bases). CDR3 length equals 16 residues. CDR1 is SGHRS and CDR2 is YFSETQ in the germline V gene. Deletions cut 0 bases from V and 5 bases from J, with 14 bases between. CDR3: CASSLARAERNEKLFF. CDR3 nucleotide sequence: TGCGCCAGCAGCTTGGCCAGGGCAGAAAGAAATGAAAAACTGTTTTTT.

The gene calls are TRBV7-2 and TRBJ2-7, with 8 bases matching TRBD2. Looked up from germline, CDR1 is SGHTA and CDR2 is FQGNSA. This CDR3 has 14 amino acids. Germline trimming cut 3 bases from V and 5 bases from J; bases unmatched to any gene: 6. As DNA, the CDR3 is TGTGCCAGCAGCTTGACGGGAGGGCCTCACGAGCAGTACTTC. It translates to CASSLTGGPHEQYF.

This clone was counted only a few times. The gene calls are TRBV27 and TRBJ1-5; perhaps TRBD1 as D (6 bases). The germline CDR1 and CDR2 sequences are MNHEY and SMNVEV (reference sequence). CDR3 length: 14 residues. With 3 bases removed from V and 5 bases from J, the gap between germline ends came to 11 bases. The CDR3, as DNA: TGTGCCAGCAGTTTTGGGGACAAGGATCAGCCCCAGCATTTT. Translation gives CASSFGDKDQPQHF.

The rearrangement uses TRBV6-5 and TRBJ2-1; the match to TRBD2 covers 8 bases. Germline-derived CDR1 and CDR2 are MNHEY and SVGAGI. CDR3 length: 15 residues. V lost 2 bases to trimming and J lost 6 bases; unmatched junction nucleotides: 6. The CDR3 DNA sequence: TGTGCCAGCAGTTACGCCGGGACTAGAGGCAATGAGCAGTTCTTC. Protein: CASSYAGTRGNEQFF.

The rearrangement uses TRBV5-1 and TRBJ2-1; 10 nucleotides align to TRBD2. Unmatched junction bases numbered 13, after V lost 7 bases and J lost 0 bases. From germline, CDR1 is SGHRS and CDR2 YFSETQ. The CDR3 extends over 18 amino acids. The CDR3 coding sequence is TGCGCCAGCGGCAACGTTGGACTAGCGGAGCTCTCCTACAATGAGCAGTTCTTC. Translating gives CASGNVGLAELSYNEQFF.

This clone has just one count. V and J are TRBV5-1 and TRBJ2-5; possible D gene TRBD1, 6 bases. V was clipped by 4 bases and J by 2 bases, with 12 bases between them. Germline CDR1 and CDR2: SGHRS and YFSETQ. CDR3 size: 14 residues. This CDR3 is CASSGTTDQETQYF. CDR3 DNA sequence: TGCGCCAGCAGCGGGACAACGGATCAAGAGACCCAGTACTTC.

V usage is TRBV5-1 and J usage is TRBJ2-1, with 10 bases lining up with TRBD1. V lost 3 bases to trimming and J lost 7 bases; unmatched junction nucleotides: 16. This CDR3 contains 18 residues. Germline V CDR1 and CDR2: SGHRS, YFSETQ. CDR3: CASSWGAVGTGVVNEQFF. The CDR3 bases are TGCGCCAGCAGCTGGGGGGCCGTGGGGACAGGGGTTGTGAATGAGCAGTTCTTC.

This chain uses TRBV10-2 with TRBJ1-5, with 11 bases fitting TRBD1. The CDR3 covers 17 residues. J was trimmed by 7 bases and V by 6 bases; bases with no gene match: 14. From germline, CDR1 is WSHSY and CDR2 SAAADI. CDR3 region: CASSDAFRTGGAQPQHF. The CDR3 DNA reads as TGCGCCAGCAGCGATGCGTTTAGGACAGGGGGCGCCCAGCCCCAGCATTTT.

Concerning this clone itself: One junction end does not reproduce the germline sequence, and a read error may be involved. The chain is built from TRBV7-9 and TRBJ1-2, with a weak D call TRBD1 (5 bases). Germline V gene lookup returns CDR1 SEHNR and CDR2 FQNEAQ (reference sequence). This CDR3 region has 16 residues. The CDR3, as DNA: TGTTCCAGCAGCCTCACTTCGGGCAGGGCTAACTATGGCTACACCTTC. Its protein product is CSSSLTSGRANYGYTF.

The chain carries TRBV7-2 and TRBJ1-5, with 12 bases identical to TRBD1. Germline V CDR1 and CDR2: SGHTA, FQGNSA. With 7 bases clipped from V and 6 bases from J, the junction kept 19 bases outside the gene matches. The CDR3 covers 19 residues. Here the CDR3 reads CASNELPGQGAGWGQPQHF. The DNA of the CDR3 is TGTGCCAGCAACGAACTCCCGGGACAGGGGGCGGGATGGGGTCAGCCCCAGCATTTT.

This clone was found a few times. The junction departs from the called germline gene at one end, perhaps through a read error. This chain uses TRBV2 with TRBJ2-1; TRBD2 matches 9 bases. The CDR3 covers 15 residues. Germline-derived CDR1 and CDR2 are SNHLY and FYNNEI. The CDR3 DNA is TGTGCCACCAGTCCTAGCGGGAACTCCTACAATGAGCAGTTCTTC. This codes for CATSPSGNSYNEQFF.

The chain combines TRBV6-4 with TRBJ2-2; D gene unclear. The CDR3 extends over 12 amino acids. Germline CDR1 is MRHNA and CDR2 is SNTAGT. The germline V and J ends were trimmed by 6 bases and 5 bases, with 7 bases remaining between them. The CDR3 sequence is CASRTVTGELFF. As DNA, the CDR3 is TGTGCCAGCAGAACAGTGACCGGGGAGCTGTTTTTT.

The chain joins TRBV11-2 to TRBJ2-1, with TRBD2 matching over 9 bases. Germline V CDR1 and CDR2: SGHAT, FQNNGV. This CDR3 spans 16 amino acids. V trimming: 1 base; J trimming: 2 bases; junction bases outside the gene matches: 3. The CDR3 DNA follows: TGTGCCAGCAGCTTAGTTGCGGGAGGGACCTACAATGAGCAGTTCTTC. Its translation is CASSLVAGGTYNEQFF.

The chain combines TRBV13 with TRBJ2-3, with 9 bases fitting TRBD2. The CDR3 covers 15 residues. Germline values: CDR1 PRHDT, CDR2 FYEKMQ (reference sequence). Trimming removed 3 bases from V and 2 bases from J; junction bases left unmatched: 3. The CDR3 nucleotides are TGTGCCAGCAGCTTTTCTAGCGGGGTCACAGATACGCAGTATTTT. This codes for CASSFSSGVTDTQYF.

CDR3 protein: CASSPVGANTEAFF. CDR3 bases: TGTGCCAGCTCTCCCGTAGGGGCTAACACTGAAGCTTTCTTT. The V call is TRBV18, the J call TRBJ1-1; possibly TRBD1 for D (5 bases). CDR1 and CDR2 (germline): KGHSH, LQKENI. V was shortened by 6 bases and J by 2 bases, with 13 bases between the two germline ends. The CDR3 length is 14 residues. Supplemented by reference TRBV18 and TRBJ1-1, the full variable domain reads NAGVMQNPRHLVRRRGQEARLRCSPMKGHSHVYWYRQLPEEGLKFMVYLQKENIIDESGMPKERFSAEFPKEGPSILRIQQVVRGDSAAYFCASSPVGANTEAFFGQGTRLTVV.

This clone was seen only once. The V gene is TRBV10-3, the J gene TRBJ1-1; D is perhaps TRBD1 (5 bases). This CDR3 spans 14 amino acids. CDR1 is ENHRY and CDR2 is SYGVKD in the germline V gene. V was shortened by 3 bases and J by 3 bases, with 11 bases between the two germline ends. CDR3 DNA: TGTGCCATCAGTGATGTTGGGGCCTACACTGAAGCTTTCTTT. This translates into CAISDVGAYTEAFF.

This clone was counted a few times. The V call is TRBV7-9, the J call TRBJ2-2; 10 nucleotides line up with TRBD1. J gave up 7 bases and V 2 bases, and 4 bases lay outside the gene matches. Looked up from germline, CDR1 is SEHNR and CDR2 is FQNEAQ (reference sequence). This CDR3 has 15 residues. The CDR3 spells CASSLRQGAVGELFF. DNA of the CDR3: TGTGCCAGCAGCTTAAGACAGGGGGCCGTCGGGGAGCTGTTTTTT.

V and J are TRBV6-1 and TRBJ1-2; TRBD1 aligns across 7 bases. The V segment lost 5 bases and the J segment 4 bases; nucleotides outside the gene matches: 13. The CDR3 contains 16 residues. Germline V CDR1 and CDR2: MNHNS, SASEGT. The CDR3 is CASSQDRVFYGYGYTF. The CDR3 DNA is TGTGCCAGCAGTCAAGACAGGGTGTTTTACGGCTATGGCTACACCTTC.

The CDR3 nucleotides read TGTGCCAGCAGTGGGGACAGGGGGATAAATCAGCCCCAGCATTTT. This gives the protein CASSGDRGINQPQHF. This rearrangement joins TRBV6-1 to TRBJ1-5; 11 nucleotides align to TRBD1. The CDR3 is made up of 15 amino acids. Germline V gives CDR1 MNHNS, CDR2 SASEGT. Losses at the gene ends were 4 bases for V and 4 bases for J; bases not matched to a gene: 3.

In this sample, this clone turned up a few times. CDR3 bases: TGTGCCTGGAGTGTACAGGGGGTCGATACGCAGTATTTT. It encodes CAWSVQGVDTQYF. The V gene is TRBV30, the J gene TRBJ2-3; 8 nucleotides agree with TRBD1. CDR3 length: 13 residues. In germline, CDR1 is GTSNPN, CDR2 SVGIG (reference sequence). The V segment lost 0 bases and the J segment 6 bases; nucleotides outside the gene matches: 2. Full variable domain (remainder filled in from reference TRBV30 and TRBJ2-3): SQTIHQWPATLVQPVGSPLSLECTVEGTSNPNLYWYRQAAGRGLQLLFYSVGIGQISSEVPQNLSASRPQDRQFILSSKKLLLSDSGFYLCAWSVQGVDTQYFGPGTRLTVL.

The J gene is TRBJ2-2, the V gene TRBV5-1; 10 nucleotides agree with TRBD1. Germline V gives CDR1 SGHRS, CDR2 YFSETQ. Losses at the gene ends were 5 bases for V and 3 bases for J; bases not matched to a gene: 7. This CDR3 has 16 amino acids. The CDR3 loop reads CASRTGGVSDTGELFF. DNA of the CDR3: TGCGCCAGCAGGACAGGGGGCGTTTCTGACACCGGGGAGCTGTTTTTT.

This chain joins TRBV7-6 and TRBJ1-2, with D maybe TRBD1 (6 bases). Trimming took 4 bases from V and 7 from J, leaving 16 bases between them. CDR3 length: 14 residues. The germline V gene has CDR1 SGHVS and CDR2 FNYEAQ. The CDR3 sequence: CASSSSNRESGYTF. CDR3 bases: TGTGCCAGCAGCTCGTCTAACAGGGAAAGTGGCTACACCTTC.

This clone was seen more than once but under ten times. The rearrangement joins TRBV19 to TRBJ2-1; 13 nucleotides line up with TRBD2. V lost 6 bases to trimming and J lost 7 bases; unmatched junction nucleotides: 3. The CDR3 has 14 amino acids. Germline V CDR1 and CDR2: LNHDA, SQIVND (reference sequence). CDR3 nucleotide sequence: TGTGCCAGTAGCGGACTAGCGGGAGCTAATGAGCAGTTCTTC. Its translation is CASSGLAGANEQFF.